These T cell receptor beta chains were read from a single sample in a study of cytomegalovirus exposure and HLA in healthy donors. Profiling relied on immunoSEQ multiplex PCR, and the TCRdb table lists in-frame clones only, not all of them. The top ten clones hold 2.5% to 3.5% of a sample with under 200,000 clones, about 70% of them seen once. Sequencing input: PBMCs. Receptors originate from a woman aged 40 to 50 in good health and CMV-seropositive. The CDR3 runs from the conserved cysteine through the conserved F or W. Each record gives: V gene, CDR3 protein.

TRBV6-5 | CASSYSSQGWYGYTF
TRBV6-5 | CASSLEQGKNQPQNF
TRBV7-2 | CASSHEQGYEQYF
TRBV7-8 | CASSLSREGREYNEQFF
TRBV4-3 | CASSPSHRGRLGYTF
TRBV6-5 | CASSPLDILYEQYF
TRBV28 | CASSFAENTIYF
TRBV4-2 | CASSQRPTGNGGYTF
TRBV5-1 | CASTQSLAGGSYEQYF
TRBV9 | CASSVSNGARADTQYF
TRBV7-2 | CASSSYLRTDTGELFF
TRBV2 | CASSASGGAFF
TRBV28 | CASSLPLGQGLGNTEAFF
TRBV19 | CASSLRDSTDTQYF
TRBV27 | CASSLSSGRETQYF
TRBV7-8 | CASSLLGGTGANIQYF
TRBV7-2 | CASSLAEGDTQYF
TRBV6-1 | CASRGRGLSYEQYF
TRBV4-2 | CASSSETSNSPLHF
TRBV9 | CASSVGGAKSSTDTQYF
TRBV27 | CASSPLGGGVSPLHF
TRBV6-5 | CASRTALMNTEAFF
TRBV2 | CASEEASGGDTDTQYF
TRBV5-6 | CASSLGTVNYGYPF
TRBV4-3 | CASSQESWGGQYF
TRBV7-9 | CASSSSLDSVYGYTF
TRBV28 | CASSPPGGPAPSYEQYF
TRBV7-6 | CASSSTMNTEAFF
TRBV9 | CASSPSTGQHEQYF
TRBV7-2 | CASSGTGLYNEQFF
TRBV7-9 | CASSLTGTSGRGEQYF
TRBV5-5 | CASSYFDRQNTEAFF
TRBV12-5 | CASGKPPETQYF
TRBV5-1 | CASSTGTGREQYF
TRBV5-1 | CASSLSQYTGELFF
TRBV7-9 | CSSSTWTGGYTF
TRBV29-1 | CSVEDPLTGGREAFF